These T cell receptor beta chains were read from a single sample in a study of blood T cells in healthy people across ages. TCRdb re-called the 5' RACE reads with MiXCR, one entry per CDR3 protein. The table has around 1,100,000 distinct CDR3 sequences, 35% to 45% seen once. Source material: blood. These receptors all stem from a man between 18 and 35 years old in good health. Both conserved end residues are part of each CDR3. Each record gives: V gene, D gene, clone size, J gene, CDR3 DNA, CDR3 protein. The D gene is left open where the match is weak. For some rows the clone size is stated as once, few or many, or as a class when expanded; others skip it.

V gene: TRBV6-2/TRBV6-3; D gene: TRBD1; clone size: NA; J gene: TRBJ1-5; CDR3 DNA: TGTGCCAGCAGTTACAGGTCAGGGGGCCGCCAGCCCCAGCATTTT; CDR3 protein: CASSYRSGGRQPQHF
V gene: TRBV20-1; D gene: TRBD2; clone size: NA; J gene: TRBJ2-3; CDR3 DNA: TGCAGTGCTAGACCTATTCTAGCGGGGGCCATGAGCACAGATACGCAGTATTTT; CDR3 protein: CSARPILAGAMSTDTQYF
V gene: TRBV6-2/TRBV6-3; D gene: NA; clone size: NA; J gene: TRBJ2-4; CDR3 DNA: TGTGCCAGCAGTATCCGACTCCCGGTGAGCCAGTACTTC; CDR3 protein: CASSIRLPVSQYF
V gene: TRBV9; D gene: TRBD1; clone size: NA; J gene: TRBJ2-5; CDR3 DNA: TGTGCCAGCAGCTTGCGGGACAGGGTAAGGGATGAGCAGTACTTC; CDR3 protein: CASSLRDRVRDEQYF
V gene: TRBV7-2; D gene: NA; clone size: NA; J gene: TRBJ2-1; CDR3 DNA: TGTGCCAGCAGCGATCCGCCTAGATACGAGCAGTTCTTC; CDR3 protein: CASSDPPRYEQFF
V gene: TRBV5-6; D gene: NA; clone size: few; J gene: TRBJ1-5; CDR3 DNA: TGTGCCAGCAGCTTGTACGGGGGCAATCAGCCCCAGCATTTT; CDR3 protein: CASSLYGGNQPQHF
V gene: TRBV21-1; D gene: NA; clone size: NA; J gene: TRBJ1-2; CDR3 DNA: TGTGCCAGCAGCAAAGTTTCGGGTTACTATGGCCACACCTTC; CDR3 protein: CASSKVSGYYGHTF
V gene: TRBV7-2; D gene: TRBD2; clone size: NA; J gene: TRBJ2-3; CDR3 DNA: TGTGCCAGCAGCTTAGAGACTAGCGGGGGGGTGCATGTGTCGGATACGCAGTATTTT; CDR3 protein: CASSLETSGGVHVSDTQYF
V gene: TRBV13; D gene: TRBD1; clone size: NA; J gene: TRBJ1-1; CDR3 DNA: TGTGCCAGCCAGGGGGAAGGGGAGGACACTGAAGCTTTCTTT; CDR3 protein: CASQGEGEDTEAFF
V gene: TRBV3-1; D gene: TRBD1; clone size: NA; J gene: TRBJ2-5; CDR3 DNA: TGTGCCAGCAGCCAAGAGATCCGGGGCAGGGGGTACCAAGAGACCCAGTACTTC; CDR3 protein: CASSQEIRGRGYQETQYF
V gene: TRBV7-8; D gene: NA; clone size: NA; J gene: TRBJ1-1; CDR3 DNA: TGTGCCAGCAGCTTGGGGGTCACCACTGAAGCTTTCTTT; CDR3 protein: CASSLGVTTEAFF
V gene: TRBV3-1; D gene: NA; clone size: many; J gene: TRBJ2-5; CDR3 DNA: TGTGCCAGCAGCCCCCAACGAGGGACCCAGTACTTC; CDR3 protein: CASSPQRGTQYF
V gene: TRBV10-3; D gene: NA; clone size: NA; J gene: TRBJ1-3; CDR3 DNA: TGTGCCATCAGTGAAGCCGGGGATGCTGGAAACACCATATATTTT; CDR3 protein: CAISEAGDAGNTIYF
V gene: TRBV30; D gene: TRBD2; clone size: NA; J gene: TRBJ2-5; CDR3 DNA: TGTGCCTGGAACCTCGGACTAGAGGGGGAGACCCAGTACTTC; CDR3 protein: CAWNLGLEGETQYF
V gene: TRBV2; D gene: NA; clone size: few; J gene: TRBJ1-2; CDR3 DNA: TGTGCCAGCAGTGAACGGCAGGACAGCTATGGCTACACCTTC; CDR3 protein: CASSERQDSYGYTF
V gene: TRBV7-2; D gene: TRBD1; clone size: NA; J gene: TRBJ1-4; CDR3 DNA: TGTGCCAGCAGCCAGGGACAGATTAATGAAAAACTGTTTTTT; CDR3 protein: CASSQGQINEKLFF
V gene: TRBV7-9; D gene: NA; clone size: NA; J gene: TRBJ2-3; CDR3 DNA: TGTGCCAGCAGCATCTCCCCAGGGGGCACAGATACGCAGTATTTT; CDR3 protein: CASSISPGGTDTQYF
V gene: TRBV20-1; D gene: NA; clone size: few; J gene: TRBJ2-1; CDR3 DNA: TGCAGTGCTACCTCCGGGGCGGGGAGCTACAATGAGCAGTTCTTC; CDR3 protein: CSATSGAGSYNEQFF
V gene: TRBV29-1; D gene: NA; clone size: many; J gene: TRBJ2-1; CDR3 DNA: TGCAGCGTAGGGGTCAATGAGCAGTTCTTC; CDR3 protein: CSVGVNEQFF
V gene: TRBV4-2; D gene: NA; clone size: NA; J gene: TRBJ1-1; CDR3 DNA: TGTGCCTGCAGCCAAGATCAAGCCGTCGAAGCTTTCTTT; CDR3 protein: CACSQDQAVEAFF
V gene: TRBV9; D gene: TRBD1; clone size: NA; J gene: TRBJ2-1; CDR3 DNA: TGTGCCAGCAGCATGACAGGGGGAAACCAAGAGACCCAGTTCTTC; CDR3 protein: CASSMTGGNQETQFF
V gene: TRBV14; D gene: NA; clone size: NA; J gene: TRBJ2-5; CDR3 DNA: TGTGCCAGCAGCCCATACCACAATGAGCAGTACTTC; CDR3 protein: CASSPYHNEQYF
V gene: TRBV7-2; D gene: NA; clone size: few; J gene: TRBJ1-4; CDR3 DNA: TGTGCCAGCAGCCCAAGGAGAGGCGTGAATGAAAAACTGTTTTTT; CDR3 protein: CASSPRRGVNEKLFF
V gene: TRBV12-3/TRBV12-4; D gene: TRBD2; clone size: few; J gene: TRBJ2-5; CDR3 DNA: TGTGCCAGCAGACCCTTCGGGGGGGAAGAGACCCAGTACTTC; CDR3 protein: CASRPFGGEETQYF
V gene: TRBV3-1; D gene: NA; clone size: NA; J gene: TRBJ2-3; CDR3 DNA: TGTGCCAGCAGCCAAGATGTCTCGCCAGATACGCAGTATTTT; CDR3 protein: CASSQDVSPDTQYF
V gene: TRBV27; D gene: NA; clone size: many; J gene: TRBJ2-1; CDR3 DNA: TGTGCCAGCAGTTTGAACCGGTTCGGTGAGCAGTTCTTC; CDR3 protein: CASSLNRFGEQFF
V gene: TRBV20-1; D gene: TRBD2; clone size: many; J gene: TRBJ2-1; CDR3 DNA: TGCAGTGCTAGAGATAACCAGCGGGGGTTTTACAATGAGCAGTTCTTC; CDR3 protein: CSARDNQRGFYNEQFF
V gene: TRBV12-3/TRBV12-4; D gene: NA; clone size: few; J gene: TRBJ1-2; CDR3 DNA: TGTGCCAGCAGTTTAGCGCCAAGGGGGTATGGCTACACCTTC; CDR3 protein: CASSLAPRGYGYTF
V gene: TRBV7-9; D gene: NA; clone size: few; J gene: TRBJ1-2; CDR3 DNA: TGTGCCAGCAGACCGATACGGGATCAAATTACCGGCTACACCTTC; CDR3 protein: CASRPIRDQITGYTF
V gene: TRBV28; D gene: TRBD2; clone size: NA; J gene: TRBJ2-5; CDR3 DNA: TGTGCCAGCGAAAAGGGACTAGGACGAGAGACCCAGTACTTC; CDR3 protein: CASEKGLGRETQYF
V gene: TRBV20-1; D gene: TRBD2; clone size: few; J gene: TRBJ2-5; CDR3 DNA: TGCAGTGCTCCCCCAACGACTAGCGGAAAAGAGACCCAGTACTTC; CDR3 protein: CSAPPTTSGKETQYF
V gene: TRBV2; D gene: NA; clone size: NA; J gene: TRBJ2-7; CDR3 DNA: TGTGCCAGCGAGGGGGATCCCCTACGCGAGCAGTACTTC; CDR3 protein: CASEGDPLREQYF
V gene: TRBV2; D gene: NA; clone size: few; J gene: TRBJ2-5; CDR3 DNA: TGTGCCAGCAGTCCCCCTCCGAGCAGGCGATTCCAAGAGACCCAGTACTTC; CDR3 protein: CASSPPPSRRFQETQYF
V gene: TRBV6-6; D gene: NA; clone size: once; J gene: TRBJ1-5; CDR3 DNA: TGTGCCAGCATGGGCCTAAGGGGCGATAATCAGCCCCAGCATTTT; CDR3 protein: CASMGLRGDNQPQHF
V gene: TRBV20-1; D gene: NA; clone size: NA; J gene: TRBJ2-5; CDR3 DNA: TGCAGTGCTAGAGAGGGGGCAGACACCCAAGAGACCCAGTACTTC; CDR3 protein: CSAREGADTQETQYF
V gene: TRBV29-1; D gene: NA; clone size: NA; J gene: TRBJ1-6; CDR3 DNA: TGCAGCGTTCAATATCCGGGACAAGGCTCACCCCTCCACTTT; CDR3 protein: CSVQYPGQGSPLHF
V gene: TRBV7-9; D gene: NA; clone size: NA; J gene: TRBJ1-2; CDR3 DNA: TGTGCCAGCAGCCCCCGGGACGGCTATGGCTACACCTTC; CDR3 protein: CASSPRDGYGYTF
V gene: TRBV20-1; D gene: NA; clone size: few; J gene: TRBJ1-2; CDR3 DNA: TGCAGTGCTACCGAAGGGCCCAATGGCTACACCTTC; CDR3 protein: CSATEGPNGYTF
V gene: TRBV2; D gene: NA; clone size: NA; J gene: TRBJ2-2; CDR3 DNA: TGTGCCAGCAGTGTTGGGGGAAGATGGACCGGGGAGCTGTTTTTT; CDR3 protein: CASSVGGRWTGELFF
V gene: TRBV29-1; D gene: TRBD1; clone size: NA; J gene: TRBJ2-7; CDR3 DNA: TGCAGCGTTGAGGGTAGTAGGAGGACAGGAACCGCCTACGAGCAGTACTTC; CDR3 protein: CSVEGSRRTGTAYEQYF
V gene: TRBV11-3; D gene: NA; clone size: NA; J gene: TRBJ1-1; CDR3 DNA: TGTGCCAGCAGCTTAGATGAAGACACTGAAGCTTTCTTT; CDR3 protein: CASSLDEDTEAFF
V gene: TRBV4-3; D gene: NA; clone size: few; J gene: TRBJ2-3; CDR3 DNA: TGCGCCAGCCGCCAAGAATATCAGATGCATACAGATACGCAGTATTTT; CDR3 protein: CASRQEYQMHTDTQYF
V gene: TRBV4-3; D gene: NA; clone size: NA; J gene: TRBJ1-6; CDR3 DNA: TGCGCCAGCAGCCAAGAACCCGATCACTATAATTCACCCCTCCACTTT; CDR3 protein: CASSQEPDHYNSPLHF
V gene: TRBV28; D gene: TRBD1; clone size: few; J gene: TRBJ1-4; CDR3 DNA: TGTGCCAGCAGCCGCCCGACAGGGTTGGGCGAAAAACTGTTTTTT; CDR3 protein: CASSRPTGLGEKLFF
V gene: TRBV6-1; D gene: NA; clone size: NA; J gene: TRBJ1-5; CDR3 DNA: TGTGCCAGCGCCATAGGGACAAGGGGCAATCAGCCCCAGCATTTT; CDR3 protein: CASAIGTRGNQPQHF
V gene: TRBV7-2; D gene: NA; clone size: once; J gene: TRBJ1-5; CDR3 DNA: TGTGCCAGCAGCTTACGGGGGAATACACAGCCCCAGCATTTT; CDR3 protein: CASSLRGNTQPQHF
V gene: TRBV5-1; D gene: NA; clone size: few; J gene: TRBJ1-1; CDR3 DNA: TGCGCCAGCAGCTCGTCGGAGGGTGGAAACACTGAAGCTTTCTTT; CDR3 protein: CASSSSEGGNTEAFF
V gene: TRBV7-9; D gene: TRBD1; clone size: NA; J gene: TRBJ1-1; CDR3 DNA: TGTGCCAGCAGCCCAGGGGACAGGGGGGCGAACACTGAAGCTTTCTTT; CDR3 protein: CASSPGDRGANTEAFF
V gene: TRBV7-3; D gene: NA; clone size: NA; J gene: TRBJ2-1; CDR3 DNA: TGTGCCAGCAGCGCCGACGGGCCTTTAGATGAGCAGTTCTTC; CDR3 protein: CASSADGPLDEQFF
V gene: TRBV5-1; D gene: NA; clone size: NA; J gene: TRBJ2-7; CDR3 DNA: TGCGCCAGCAGCGGAGCCGGGCCGTTCTACGAGCAGTACTTC; CDR3 protein: CASSGAGPFYEQYF
V gene: TRBV6-2/TRBV6-3; D gene: TRBD2; clone size: once; J gene: TRBJ2-7; CDR3 DNA: TGTGCCAGCACCAACACACCTCGTTGGGTGGGACTAAATGAGCAGTACTTC; CDR3 protein: CASTNTPRWVGLNEQYF
V gene: TRBV14; D gene: TRBD1; clone size: few; J gene: TRBJ1-2; CDR3 DNA: TGTGCCAGCAACCCGACAGGGGGTTATGGCTACACCTTC; CDR3 protein: CASNPTGGYGYTF
V gene: TRBV7-2; D gene: NA; clone size: few; J gene: TRBJ2-3; CDR3 DNA: TGTGCCAGCAGCTGGGCTATGACAGATACGCAGTATTTT; CDR3 protein: CASSWAMTDTQYF
V gene: TRBV5-1; D gene: NA; clone size: NA; J gene: TRBJ2-3; CDR3 DNA: TGCGCCAGCAGCGAGCGGGACACCAGCACAGATACGCAGTATTTT; CDR3 protein: CASSERDTSTDTQYF
V gene: TRBV7-9; D gene: TRBD1; clone size: NA; J gene: TRBJ1-2; CDR3 DNA: TGTGCCAGCAGCTTTTCCGGGACAGGGGCTTTAAACTATGGCTACACCTTC; CDR3 protein: CASSFSGTGALNYGYTF
V gene: TRBV20-1; D gene: NA; clone size: NA; J gene: TRBJ1-1; CDR3 DNA: TGCAGTGCTAGAGATCAAGGAAGGGTCAATGAAGCTTTCTTT; CDR3 protein: CSARDQGRVNEAFF